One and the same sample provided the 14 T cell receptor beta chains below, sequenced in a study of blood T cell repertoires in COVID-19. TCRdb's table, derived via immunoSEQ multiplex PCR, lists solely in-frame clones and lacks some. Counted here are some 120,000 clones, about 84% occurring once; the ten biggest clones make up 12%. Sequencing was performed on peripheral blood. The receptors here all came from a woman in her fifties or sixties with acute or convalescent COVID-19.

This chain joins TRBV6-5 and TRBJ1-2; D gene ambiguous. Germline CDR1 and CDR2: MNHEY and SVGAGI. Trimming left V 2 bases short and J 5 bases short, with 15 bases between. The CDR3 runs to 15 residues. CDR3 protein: CASSYDLQGGYGYTF. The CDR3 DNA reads TGTGCCAGCAGTTACGACCTACAAGGAGGGTATGGCTACACCTTC.

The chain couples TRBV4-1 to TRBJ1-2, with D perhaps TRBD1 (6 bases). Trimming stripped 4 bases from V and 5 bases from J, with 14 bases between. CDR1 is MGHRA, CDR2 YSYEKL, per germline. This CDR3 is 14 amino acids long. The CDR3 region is CASSRLQGAYGYTF. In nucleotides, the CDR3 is TGCGCCAGCAGCCGGTTACAGGGCGCATATGGCTACACCTTC.

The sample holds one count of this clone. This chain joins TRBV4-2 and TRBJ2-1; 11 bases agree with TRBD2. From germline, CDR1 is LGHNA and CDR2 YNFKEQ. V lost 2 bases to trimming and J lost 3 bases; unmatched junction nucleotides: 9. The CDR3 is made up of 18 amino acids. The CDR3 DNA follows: TGTGCCAGCAGCCAACCCGCGCTAGCGGGGGGCGGCTACAATGAGCAGTTCTTC. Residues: CASSQPALAGGGYNEQFF.

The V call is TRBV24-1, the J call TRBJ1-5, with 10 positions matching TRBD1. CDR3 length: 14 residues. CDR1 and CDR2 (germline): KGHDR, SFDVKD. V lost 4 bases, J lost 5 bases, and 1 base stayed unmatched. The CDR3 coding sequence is TGTGCCACCAGTGACGGACAGGGGGATCAGCCCCAGCATTTT. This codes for CATSDGQGDQPQHF.

CDR3 DNA: TGTGCCAGCAGCACCACAGAAAACCCCTACAATGAGCAGTTCTTC. Protein: CASSTTENPYNEQFF. J is TRBJ2-1 and V is TRBV9; the D is unclear. The CDR3 spans 15 residues. CDR1 is SGDLS and CDR2 is YYNGEE in the germline V gene. Trimming shortened V by 4 bases and J by 2 bases, and 13 bases separated the two germline ends.

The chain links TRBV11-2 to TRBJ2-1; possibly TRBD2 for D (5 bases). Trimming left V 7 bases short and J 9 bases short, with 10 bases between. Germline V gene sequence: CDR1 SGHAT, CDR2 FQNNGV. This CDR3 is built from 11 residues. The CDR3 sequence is CASTVRGEQFF. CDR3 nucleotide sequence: TGTGCCAGCACCGTCCGGGGTGAGCAGTTCTTC.

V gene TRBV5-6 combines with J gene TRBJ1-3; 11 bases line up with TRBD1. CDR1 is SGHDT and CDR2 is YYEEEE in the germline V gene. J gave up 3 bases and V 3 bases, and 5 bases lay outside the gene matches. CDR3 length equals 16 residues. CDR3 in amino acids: CASSWGQGGVGNTIYF. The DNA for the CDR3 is TGTGCCAGCAGCTGGGGACAGGGGGGCGTTGGAAACACCATATATTTT.

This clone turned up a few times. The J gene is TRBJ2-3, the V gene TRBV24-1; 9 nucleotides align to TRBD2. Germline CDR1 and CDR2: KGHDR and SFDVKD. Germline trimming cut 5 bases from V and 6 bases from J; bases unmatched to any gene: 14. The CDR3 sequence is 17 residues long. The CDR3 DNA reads TGTGCCACCAGTGTTGGGTTTAAAGGCGGGGGGGCCGATACGCAGTATTTT. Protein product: CATSVGFKGGGADTQYF.

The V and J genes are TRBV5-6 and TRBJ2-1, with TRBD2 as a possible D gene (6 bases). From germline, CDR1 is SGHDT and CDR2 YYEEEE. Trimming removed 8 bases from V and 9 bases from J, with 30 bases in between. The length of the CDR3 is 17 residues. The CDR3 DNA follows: TGTGCCAGTGCCACTCCCTCGGGACTCCCCCATGGAGGTGAGCAGTTCTTC. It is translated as CASATPSGLPHGGEQFF.

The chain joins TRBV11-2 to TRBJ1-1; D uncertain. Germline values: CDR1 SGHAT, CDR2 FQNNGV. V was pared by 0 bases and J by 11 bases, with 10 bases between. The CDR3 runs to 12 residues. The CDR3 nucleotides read TGTGCCAGCAGCTTAGACCAAACGAGGGCTTTCTTT. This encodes CASSLDQTRAFF.

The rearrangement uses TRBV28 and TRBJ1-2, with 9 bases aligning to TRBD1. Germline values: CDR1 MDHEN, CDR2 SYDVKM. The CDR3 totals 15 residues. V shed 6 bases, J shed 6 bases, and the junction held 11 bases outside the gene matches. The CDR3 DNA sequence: TGTGCCAGCAGGTCTCCGGGACAGGGAGTTGATGGCTACACCTTC. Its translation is CASRSPGQGVDGYTF.

The CDR3 DNA reads TGTGCCAGCAGCCAAGAGGGGTTTAGGGGAAGGACTGAAGCTTTCTTT. It codes for CASSQEGFRGRTEAFF. The genes are TRBV4-2 and TRBJ1-1; D is perhaps TRBD1 (5 bases). Trimming removed 0 bases at V and 5 bases at J, with 16 bases between. This CDR3 contains 16 residues. CDR1 and CDR2 (germline): LGHNA, YNFKEQ.

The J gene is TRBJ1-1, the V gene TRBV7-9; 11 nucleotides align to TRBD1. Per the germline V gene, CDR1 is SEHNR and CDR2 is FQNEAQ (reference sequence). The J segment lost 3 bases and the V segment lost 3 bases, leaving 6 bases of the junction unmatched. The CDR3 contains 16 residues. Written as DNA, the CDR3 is TGTGCCAGCAGCTTTGGGACAGGGGGTGTCTACACTGAAGCTTTCTTT. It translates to CASSFGTGGVYTEAFF.

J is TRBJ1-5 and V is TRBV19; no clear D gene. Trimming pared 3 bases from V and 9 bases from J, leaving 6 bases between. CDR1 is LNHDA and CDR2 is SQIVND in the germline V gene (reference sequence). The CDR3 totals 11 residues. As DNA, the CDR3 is TGTGCCAGTAGTATGGGAGGGCCCCAGCATTTT. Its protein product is CASSMGGPQHF.